The 25 T cell receptor beta chains presented below share a single source sample, sequenced in a study of beta chain features in type 1 diabetes. General study points: TCRB CDR3s were moderately but significantly shorter in Type 1 diabetes patients in all four CD4+ subsets.

Antigen specificity for these receptors is unknown. Since all of the isolated RNA was reverse transcribed, expressed TCRB transcripts were what got sequenced. Sequencing used immunoSEQ multiplex PCR; TCRdb keeps in-frame clones, though not all of them. This sample has a few hundred thousand clones, with around 16% found just once. The source material was naive CD4+ T cells from blood. These receptors came from a man aged 25 to 40 with type 1 diabetes.

Written as DNA, the CDR3 is TGTGCCAGCAGCTTAAGCACACTGAACACTGAAGCTTTCTTT. The encoded protein is CASSLSTLNTEAFF. The chain is built from TRBV7-9 and TRBJ1-1, with D unresolved. The CDR3 runs to 14 residues. The germline gives CDR1 SEHNR, CDR2 FQNEAQ (reference sequence). V lost 2 bases, J lost 0 bases, and 7 bases lay in between.

The chain couples TRBV30 to TRBJ1-4; perhaps TRBD1 as D (6 bases). The CDR3 has 14 residues. Germline values: CDR1 GTSNPN, CDR2 SVGIG (reference sequence). V was pared by 8 bases and J by 0 bases, with 13 bases between. The CDR3 DNA sequence: TGTGCCGGGGACCCAGGGGCAACTAATGAAAAACTGTTTTTT. It yields the protein CAGDPGATNEKLFF.

The chain employs TRBV7-9 and TRBJ2-7; the match to TRBD1 covers 8 bases. The CDR3 has 16 residues. The germline V gene encodes CDR1 SEHNR and CDR2 FQNEAQ (reference sequence). V dropped 5 bases and J dropped 7; count of bases not matched to a gene: 16. The CDR3 loop is CASSPDVRGPSREQYF. The CDR3 nucleotides read TGTGCCAGCAGCCCAGACGTCAGGGGGCCGTCTCGGGAGCAGTACTTC.

This clone came up a few times. The chain is built from TRBV2 and TRBJ2-5; 8 bases fit TRBD1. The V gene's germline CDR1 is SNHLY and CDR2 FYNNEI. Unmatched junction bases numbered 5, after V lost 3 bases and J lost 5 bases. There are 14 residues in the CDR3. The CDR3 reads CASSDQGAWETQYF. The CDR3, as DNA: TGTGCCAGCAGTGACCAGGGGGCATGGGAGACCCAGTACTTC. Supplemented by reference TRBV2 and TRBJ2-5, the full variable domain reads EPEVTQTPSHQVTQMGQEVILRCVPISNHLYFYWYRQILGQKVEFLVSFYNNEISEKSEIFDDQFSVERPDGSNFTLKIRSTKLEDSAMYFCASSDQGAWETQYFGPGTRLLVL.

The rearrangement uses TRBV7-9 and TRBJ2-5; D may match TRBD1 or TRBD2 (5 bases each). Trimming took 3 bases from V and 5 from J, leaving 10 bases between them. CDR3 length: 13 residues. Germline V gene data show CDR1 as SEHNR and CDR2 as FQNEAQ (reference sequence). This CDR3 is CASSLAGSETQYF. CDR3 sequence (DNA): TGTGCCAGCAGCTTGGCAGGGAGCGAGACCCAGTACTTC.

This chain's CDR3 is CASSQVRVSYEQYF. CDR3 in DNA: TGCGCCAGCAGCCAAGTGCGAGTCTCCTACGAGCAGTACTTC. V gene TRBV4-1 combines with J gene TRBJ2-7; D not resolved. Trimming left V 1 base short and J 0 bases short, with 7 bases between. CDR1 and CDR2 (germline): MGHRA, YSYEKL. The length of the CDR3 is 14 residues.

V is TRBV7-6 and J is TRBJ2-1; D ambiguous. In germline, CDR1 is SGHVS, CDR2 FNYEAQ. V lost 2 bases, J lost 7 bases, and 12 bases lay in between. CDR3 length: 14 amino acids. DNA of the CDR3: TGTGCCAGCAGCTTAATTCAGACCGGGAATGAGCAGTTCTTC. Encoded protein: CASSLIQTGNEQFF.

V and J are TRBV29-1 and TRBJ2-3; either TRBD1 or TRBD2 may fit D (6 bases each). The germline V and J ends were trimmed by 5 bases and 1 base, with 13 bases remaining between them. In germline, CDR1 is SQVTM, CDR2 ANQGSEA. The CDR3 contains 14 residues. The CDR3 bases are TGCAGCGTTTCAAGGGGGGTGGGCACAGATACGCAGTATTTT. Its protein product is CSVSRGVGTDTQYF.

The chain has TRBV7-9 and TRBJ2-7, with 13 positions matching TRBD2. Germline trimming cut 5 bases from V and 2 bases from J; bases unmatched to any gene: 6. There are 16 residues in the CDR3. Germline CDR1 reads SEHNR; CDR2 reads FQNEAQ (reference sequence). CDR3 DNA sequence: TGTGCCAGCAGCCCCAGGACTAGCGGGAGAGCCTACGAGCAGTACTTC. Its protein product is CASSPRTSGRAYEQYF.

This clone was detected only a few times. Other DNA sequences in the same sample also yield this CDR3. This rearrangement joins TRBV29-1 to TRBJ2-6, with unresolved D. Germline V CDR1 and CDR2: SQVTM, ANQGSEA. V was pared by 4 bases and J by 1 base, with 2 bases between. This CDR3 spans 12 amino acids. CDR3 sequence reads: CSVVSGANVLTF. The CDR3 bases are TGCAGCGTTGTTTCTGGGGCCAACGTCCTGACTTTC.

This clone was seen once. The chain uses TRBV7-6 and TRBJ2-3, with TRBD2 identical over 8 bases. The CDR3 is made up of 15 amino acids. Trimming took 5 bases from V and 2 from J; bases not matched to a gene: 6. From germline, CDR1 is SGHVS and CDR2 FNYEAQ. The CDR3 protein is CASSTILAATDTQYF. The CDR3 nucleotides read TGTGCCAGCAGCACGATACTAGCGGCCACAGATACGCAGTATTTT.

The chain couples TRBV11-2 to TRBJ2-4; 8 nucleotides agree with TRBD1. The length of the CDR3 is 14 residues. Germline values: CDR1 SGHAT, CDR2 FQNNGV. Trimming at V came to 4 bases and at J to 5 bases, leaving 4 bases not matched to a gene. This CDR3 reads CASSSGQGENIQYF. DNA for the CDR3: TGTGCCAGCAGCTCAGGACAGGGAGAAAACATTCAGTACTTC.

In its sample, this clone was seen a few times. The chain is built from TRBV29-1 and TRBJ1-1; D gene unclear. The CDR3 is 13 residues long. V was pared by 4 bases and J by 0 bases, with 9 bases between. CDR1 and CDR2 (germline): SQVTM, ANQGSEA. This CDR3 reads CSVARRLNTEAFF. The DNA for the CDR3 is TGCAGCGTTGCAAGGAGACTGAACACTGAAGCTTTCTTT. Drawing the rest from reference TRBV29-1 and TRBJ1-1, the complete variable domain is SAVISQKPSRDICQRGTSLTIQCQVDSQVTMMFWYRQQPGQSLTLIATANQGSEATYESGFVIDKFPISRPNLTFSTLTVSNMSPEDSSIYLCSVARRLNTEAFFGQGTRLTVV.

This clone was detected only a few times. V gene TRBV15 combines with J gene TRBJ2-1; D is uncertain. Germline CDR1 LNHNV, CDR2 YYDKDF (reference sequence). The CDR3 is made up of 16 amino acids. V lost 0 bases and J 0 bases, leaving 9 bases between the germline ends. In DNA, the CDR3 is TGTGCCACCAGCAGAGACCCTCAAAGCTCCTACAATGAGCAGTTCTTC. Amino acids: CATSRDPQSSYNEQFF. The whole variable domain, filled in from reference TRBV15 and TRBJ2-1, reads DAMVIQNPRYQVTQFGKPVTLSCSQTLNHNVMYWYQQKSSQAPKLLFHYYDKDFNNEADTPDNFQSRRPNTSFCFLDIRSPGLGDTAMYLCATSRDPQSSYNEQFFGPGTRLTVL.

This chain uses TRBV30 with TRBJ2-1; TRBD2 agrees at 12 bases. V lost 2 bases to trimming and J lost 7 bases; unmatched junction nucleotides: 9. Germline V gene data show CDR1 as GTSNPN and CDR2 as SVGIG (reference sequence). The CDR3 loop spans 16 amino acids. The CDR3 region is CAWSSPTSGSRNEQFF. The CDR3 DNA reads as TGTGCCTGGAGTAGCCCGACTAGCGGGAGTCGTAATGAGCAGTTCTTC.

A few counts support this clone. The chain couples TRBV29-1 to TRBJ2-1, with D perhaps TRBD1 (6 bases). The V and J ends lost 5 bases and 2 bases respectively, with 10 bases between them. CDR1 and CDR2 from the germline V gene are SQVTM and ANQGSEA. CDR3 length equals 13 residues. CDR3 amino acids: CSVSRTAYNEQFF. Written as DNA, the CDR3 is TGCAGCGTTTCCCGGACAGCCTACAATGAGCAGTTCTTC.

The CDR3 region has the DNA TGCAGCGTTGGGAGCGGGAGGAGTCGGACCGGGGAGCTGTTTTTT. This translates into CSVGSGRSRTGELFF. The rearrangement joins TRBV29-1 to TRBJ2-2, with 9 bases lining up with TRBD2. There are 15 residues in the CDR3. Germline V gene lookup returns CDR1 SQVTM and CDR2 ANQGSEA. After removal of 4 bases from V and 5 bases from J, the junction contained 8 bases not matched to a gene.

This clone occurred a few times. The chain couples TRBV27 to TRBJ2-1; tentative D call: TRBD2 (6 bases). Germline V gene data show CDR1 as MNHEY and CDR2 as SMNVEV (reference sequence). This CDR3 spans 16 amino acids. Between the trimmed V and J ends, which lost 5 bases and 4 bases, there was a span of 18 bases. The CDR3 nucleotides are TGTGCCAGCAGTGTAAGGACTACGCCGCTTTACAATGAGCAGTTCTTC. This encodes CASSVRTTPLYNEQFF.

This clone appeared a few times. This chain uses TRBV2 with TRBJ2-7, with 7 bases aligning to TRBD2. The junction had 12 bases not matched to a gene; V was cut back by 2 bases and J by 5 bases. CDR1 and CDR2 (germline): SNHLY, FYNNEI. The CDR3 is 16 residues long. The CDR3 coding sequence is TGTGCCAGCAGTGAACTAGCCCAGGGAGGGTCGCACGAGCAGTACTTC. This sequence encodes CASSELAQGGSHEQYF.

This clone turned up a few times. The CDR3 region is CAWSVQSGSTDTQYF. CDR3 nucleotide sequence: TGTGCCTGGAGTGTACAAAGCGGGAGCACAGATACGCAGTATTTT. The V gene is TRBV30, the J gene TRBJ2-3, with D tentatively TRBD2 (6 bases). V was cut by 0 bases and J by 0 bases, with 10 bases left in between. Germline-derived CDR1 and CDR2 are GTSNPN and SVGIG (reference sequence). This CDR3 contains 15 residues.

V and J are TRBV7-2 and TRBJ2-3; 7 nucleotides align to TRBD1. This CDR3 comprises 14 residues. V gave up 5 bases and J gave up 8 bases; unmatched junction bases: 10. Germline V lookup: CDR1 SGHTA, CDR2 FQGNSA. CDR3: CASSPQQGLGTQYF. The CDR3 DNA sequence: TGTGCCAGCAGCCCGCAACAGGGGTTGGGTACGCAGTATTTT. The complete variable domain, with remaining parts taken from reference TRBV7-2 and TRBJ2-3, reads GAGVSQSPSNKVTEKGKDVELRCDPISGHTALYWYRQSLGQGLEFLIYFQGNSAPDKSGLPSDRFSAERTGGSVSTLTIQRTQQEDSAVYLCASSPQQGLGTQYFGPGTRLTVL.

This clone was detected a few times. The J gene is TRBJ1-5, the V gene TRBV5-1, with 7 bases lining up with TRBD1. Germline-derived CDR1 and CDR2 are SGHRS and YFSETQ. Trimming cost V 3 bases and J 0 bases; bases outside gene matches: 3. This CDR3 spans 15 amino acids. CDR3 loop: CASSSWTGSNQPQHF. CDR3 nucleotides: TGCGCCAGCAGCTCATGGACAGGTAGCAATCAGCCCCAGCATTTT.

A few counts support this clone. The chain employs TRBV6-5 and TRBJ2-1, with D hard to call. Germline loops: CDR1 MNHEY, CDR2 SVGAGI. Trimming removed 2 bases at V and 6 bases at J, with 14 bases between. The CDR3 is 15 residues long. The CDR3 DNA follows: TGTGCCAGCAGTTACACAGTGGGATCTGGCAATGAGCAGTTCTTC. Translated, it gives CASSYTVGSGNEQFF.

This clone was counted between two and nine times. The chain carries TRBV29-1 and TRBJ2-3, with TRBD2 matching 11 bases. This CDR3 is 14 amino acids long. CDR1 and CDR2 from the germline V gene are SQVTM and ANQGSEA. The CDR3 nucleotides read TGCAGTTTTGAGGGACTAGCGGCCCGAGATACGCAGTATTTT. Its translation is CSFEGLAARDTQYF.

This clone was found once. V is TRBV19 and J is TRBJ1-2; D unresolved. Trimming stripped 7 bases from V and 0 bases from J, with 15 bases between. CDR1 LNHDA and CDR2 SQIVND come from the germline V gene (reference sequence). The CDR3 runs 15 residues. CDR3 bases: TGTGCCAGTACCACGGACGGTGTAGCTAACTATGGCTACACCTTC. This gives the protein CASTTDGVANYGYTF.